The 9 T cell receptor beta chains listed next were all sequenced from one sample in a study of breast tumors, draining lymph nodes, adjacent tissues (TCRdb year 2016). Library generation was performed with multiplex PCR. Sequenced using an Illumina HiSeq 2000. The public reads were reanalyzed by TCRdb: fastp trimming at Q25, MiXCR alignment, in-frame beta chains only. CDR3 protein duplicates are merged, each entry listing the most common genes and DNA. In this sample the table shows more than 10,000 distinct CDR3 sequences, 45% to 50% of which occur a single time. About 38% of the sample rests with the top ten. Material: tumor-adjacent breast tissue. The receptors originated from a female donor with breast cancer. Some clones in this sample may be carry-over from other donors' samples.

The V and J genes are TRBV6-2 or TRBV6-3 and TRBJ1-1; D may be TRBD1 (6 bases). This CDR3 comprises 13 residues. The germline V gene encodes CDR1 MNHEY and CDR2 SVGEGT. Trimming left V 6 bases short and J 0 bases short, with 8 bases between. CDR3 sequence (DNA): TGTGCCAGCAGGCACAGGGTGAACACTGAAGCTTTCTTT. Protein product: CASRHRVNTEAFF.

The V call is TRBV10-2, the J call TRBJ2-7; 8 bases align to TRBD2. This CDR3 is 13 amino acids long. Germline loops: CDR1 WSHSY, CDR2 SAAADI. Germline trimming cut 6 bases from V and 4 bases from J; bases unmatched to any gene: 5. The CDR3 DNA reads TGCGCCAGCAGGATAGCGGGAAGGTACGAGCAGTACTTC. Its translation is CASRIAGRYEQYF.

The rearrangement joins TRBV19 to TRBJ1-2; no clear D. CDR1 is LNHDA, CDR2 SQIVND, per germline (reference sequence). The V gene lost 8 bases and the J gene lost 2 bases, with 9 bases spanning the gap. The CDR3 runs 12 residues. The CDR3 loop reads CASVIGNYGYTF. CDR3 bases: TGTGCCAGTGTTATAGGGAACTATGGCTACACCTTC.

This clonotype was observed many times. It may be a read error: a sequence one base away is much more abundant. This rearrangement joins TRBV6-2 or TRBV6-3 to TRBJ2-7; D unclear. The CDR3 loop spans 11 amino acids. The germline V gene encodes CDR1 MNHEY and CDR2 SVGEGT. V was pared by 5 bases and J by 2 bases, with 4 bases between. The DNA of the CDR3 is TGTGCCAGCAGTCACACCTACGAGCAGTACTTC. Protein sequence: CASSHTYEQYF.

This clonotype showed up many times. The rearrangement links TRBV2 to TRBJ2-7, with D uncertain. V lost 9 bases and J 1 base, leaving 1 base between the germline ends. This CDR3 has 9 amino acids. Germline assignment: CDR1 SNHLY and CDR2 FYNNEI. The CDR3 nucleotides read TGTGCCAGGTCCTACGAGCAGTACGTC. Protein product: CARSYEQYV.

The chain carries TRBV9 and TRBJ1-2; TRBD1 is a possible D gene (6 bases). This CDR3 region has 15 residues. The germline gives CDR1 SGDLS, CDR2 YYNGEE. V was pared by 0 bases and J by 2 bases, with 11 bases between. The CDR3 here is CASSVGGGRNYGYTF. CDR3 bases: TGTGCCAGCAGCGTAGGAGGGGGGAGAAACTATGGCTACACCTTC. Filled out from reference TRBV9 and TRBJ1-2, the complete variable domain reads DSGVTQTPKHLITATGQRVTLRCSPRSGDLSVYWYQQSLDQGLQFLIQYYNGEERAKGNILERFSAQQFPDLHSELNLSSLELGDSALYFCASSVGGGRNYGYTFGSGTRLTVV.

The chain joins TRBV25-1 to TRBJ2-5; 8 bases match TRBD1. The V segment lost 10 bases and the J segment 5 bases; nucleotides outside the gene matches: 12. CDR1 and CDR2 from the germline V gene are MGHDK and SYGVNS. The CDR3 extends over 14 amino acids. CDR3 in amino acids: CATARTGNSETQYF. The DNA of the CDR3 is TGTGCCACCGCAAGGACAGGGAATTCGGAGACCCAGTACTTC.

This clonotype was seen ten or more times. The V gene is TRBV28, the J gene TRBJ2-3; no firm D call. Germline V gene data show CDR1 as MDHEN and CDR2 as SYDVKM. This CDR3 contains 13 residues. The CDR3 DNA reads TGTGCGTCAAGATCTCACCCCACAGATACGCAGTATTTT. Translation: CASRSHPTDTQYF.

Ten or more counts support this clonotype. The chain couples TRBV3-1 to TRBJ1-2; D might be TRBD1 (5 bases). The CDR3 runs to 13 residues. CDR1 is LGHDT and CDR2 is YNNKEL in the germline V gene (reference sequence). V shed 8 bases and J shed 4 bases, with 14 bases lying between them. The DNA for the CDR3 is TGTGCCAGCCCTCCCGGGGGAATCTATGGCTACACCTTC. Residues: CASPPGGIYGYTF. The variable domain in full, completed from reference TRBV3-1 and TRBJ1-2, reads DTAVSQTPKYLVTQMGNDKSIKCEQNLGHDTMYWYKQDSKKFLKIMFSYNNKELIINETVPNRFSPKSPDKAHLNLHINSLELGDSAVYFCASPPGGIYGYTFGSGTRLTVV.